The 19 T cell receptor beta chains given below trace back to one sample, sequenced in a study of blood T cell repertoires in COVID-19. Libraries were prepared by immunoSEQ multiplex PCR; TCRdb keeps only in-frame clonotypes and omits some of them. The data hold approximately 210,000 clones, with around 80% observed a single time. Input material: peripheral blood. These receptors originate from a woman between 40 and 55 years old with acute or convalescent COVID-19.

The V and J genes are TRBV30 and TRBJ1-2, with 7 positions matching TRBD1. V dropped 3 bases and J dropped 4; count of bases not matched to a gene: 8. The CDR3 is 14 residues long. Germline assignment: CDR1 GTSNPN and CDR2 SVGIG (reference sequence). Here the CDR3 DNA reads TGTGCCTGGAGAGGCACAGGGGATTTCTATGGCTACACCTTC. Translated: CAWRGTGDFYGYTF.

CDR3 region: CASSARQGARPTEAFF. CDR3 nucleotide sequence: TGTGCCAGCAGCGCAAGACAGGGGGCGCGACCCACTGAAGCTTTCTTT. The chain joins TRBV11-1 to TRBJ1-1, with 10 positions matching TRBD1. After removal of 5 bases from V and 4 bases from J, the junction contained 10 bases not matched to a gene. Germline CDR1 SGHAT, CDR2 FQDESV (reference sequence). This CDR3 comprises 16 residues.

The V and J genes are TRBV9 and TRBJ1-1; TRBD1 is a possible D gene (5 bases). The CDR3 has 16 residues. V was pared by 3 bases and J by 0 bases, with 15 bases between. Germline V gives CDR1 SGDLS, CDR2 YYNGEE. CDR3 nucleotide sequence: TGTGCCAGCAGCGCCCTACCGCAGGACATGAACACTGAAGCTTTCTTT. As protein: CASSALPQDMNTEAFF.

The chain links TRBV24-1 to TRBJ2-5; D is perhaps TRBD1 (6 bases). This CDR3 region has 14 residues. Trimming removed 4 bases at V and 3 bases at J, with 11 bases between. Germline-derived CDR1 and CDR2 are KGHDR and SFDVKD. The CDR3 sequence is CATSDPRQEETQYF. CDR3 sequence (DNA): TGTGCCACCAGTGACCCTCGACAGGAAGAGACCCAGTACTTC.

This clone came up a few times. CDR3 coding DNA: TGTGCCAGCTATTATTCGGGGAACACCGGGGAGCTGTTTTTT. Translating it yields CASYYSGNTGELFF. The chain carries TRBV11-2 and TRBJ2-2; D gene ambiguous. There are 14 residues in the CDR3. Between the trimmed V and J ends, which lost 8 bases and 1 base, there was a span of 11 bases. Looked up from germline, CDR1 is SGHAT and CDR2 is FQNNGV. Drawing the rest from reference TRBV11-2 and TRBJ2-2, the complete variable domain is EAGVAQSPRYKIIEKRQSVAFWCNPISGHATLYWYQQILGQGPKLLIQFQNNGVVDDSQLPKDRFSAERLKGVDSTLKIQPAKLEDSAVYLCASYYSGNTGELFFGEGSRLTVL.

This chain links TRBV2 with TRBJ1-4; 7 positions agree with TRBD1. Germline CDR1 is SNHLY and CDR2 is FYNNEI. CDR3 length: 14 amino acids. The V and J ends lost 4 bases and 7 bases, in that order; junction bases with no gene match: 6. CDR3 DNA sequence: TGTGCCAGCAGTGCCCGACAGGGTGGTGAAAAACTGTTTTTT. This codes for CASSARQGGEKLFF.

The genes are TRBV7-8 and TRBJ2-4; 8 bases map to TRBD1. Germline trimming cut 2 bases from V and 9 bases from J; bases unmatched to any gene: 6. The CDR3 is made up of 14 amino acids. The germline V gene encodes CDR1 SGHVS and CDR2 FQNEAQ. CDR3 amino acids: CASSLRDRSSIQYF. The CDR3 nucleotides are TGTGCCAGCAGCTTACGGGACAGGAGTAGCATTCAGTACTTC.

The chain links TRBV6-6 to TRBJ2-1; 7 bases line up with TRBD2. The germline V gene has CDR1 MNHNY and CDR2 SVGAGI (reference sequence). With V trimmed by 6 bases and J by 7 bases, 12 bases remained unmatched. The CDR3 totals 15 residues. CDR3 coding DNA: TGTGCCAGCAGACTTACGGGGGGTTTCGAAAATGAGCAGTTCTTC. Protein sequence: CASRLTGGFENEQFF.

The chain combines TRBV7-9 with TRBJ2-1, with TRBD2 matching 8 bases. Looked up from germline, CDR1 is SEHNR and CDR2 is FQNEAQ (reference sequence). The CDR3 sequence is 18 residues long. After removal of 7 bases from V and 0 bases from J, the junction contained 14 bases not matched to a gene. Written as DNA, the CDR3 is TGTGCCAGCACCCCGGGGGGGCTAGCGGTTAGCTCCTACAATGAGCAGTTCTTC. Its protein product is CASTPGGLAVSSYNEQFF.

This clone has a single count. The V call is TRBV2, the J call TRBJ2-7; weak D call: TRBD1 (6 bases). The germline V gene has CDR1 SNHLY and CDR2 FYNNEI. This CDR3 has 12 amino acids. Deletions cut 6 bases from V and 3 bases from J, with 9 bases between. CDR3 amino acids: CASSLQGYEQYF. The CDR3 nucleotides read TGTGCCAGCAGCCTACAGGGCTACGAGCAGTACTTC.

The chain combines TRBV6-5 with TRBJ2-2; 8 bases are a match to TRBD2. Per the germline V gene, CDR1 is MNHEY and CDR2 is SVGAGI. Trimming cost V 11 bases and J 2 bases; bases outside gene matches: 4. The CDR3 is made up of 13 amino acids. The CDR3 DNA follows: TGTGCCGTCAGCGGGGGTAACACCGGGGAGCTGTTTTTT. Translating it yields CAVSGGNTGELFF.

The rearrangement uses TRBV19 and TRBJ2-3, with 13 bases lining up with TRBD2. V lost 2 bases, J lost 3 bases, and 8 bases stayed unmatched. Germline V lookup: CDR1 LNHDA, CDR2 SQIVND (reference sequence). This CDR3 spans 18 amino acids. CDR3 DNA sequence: TGTGCCAGTAGTATACGACTAGCGGGAGGCCGGGGGACAGATACGCAGTATTTT. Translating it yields CASSIRLAGGRGTDTQYF.

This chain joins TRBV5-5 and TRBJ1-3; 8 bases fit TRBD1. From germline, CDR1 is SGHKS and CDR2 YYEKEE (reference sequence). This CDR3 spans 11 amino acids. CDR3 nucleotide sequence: TGTGCGACAGGGGACGGAAACACCATATATTTT. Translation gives CATGDGNTIYF.

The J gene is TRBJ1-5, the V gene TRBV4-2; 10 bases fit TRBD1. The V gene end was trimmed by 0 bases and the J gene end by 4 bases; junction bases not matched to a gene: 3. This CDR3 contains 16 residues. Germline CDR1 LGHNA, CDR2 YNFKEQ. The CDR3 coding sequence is TGTGCCAGCAGCCAAGATGGGGACAGGGGAAATCAGCCCCAGCATTTT. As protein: CASSQDGDRGNQPQHF.

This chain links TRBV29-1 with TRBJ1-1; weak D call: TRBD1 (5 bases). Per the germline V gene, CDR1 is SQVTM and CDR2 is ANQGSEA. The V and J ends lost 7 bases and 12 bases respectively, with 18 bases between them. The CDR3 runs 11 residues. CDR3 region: CSASRDSSSFF. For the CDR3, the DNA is TGCAGCGCCAGTAGGGACTCCTCTTCTTTCTTT.

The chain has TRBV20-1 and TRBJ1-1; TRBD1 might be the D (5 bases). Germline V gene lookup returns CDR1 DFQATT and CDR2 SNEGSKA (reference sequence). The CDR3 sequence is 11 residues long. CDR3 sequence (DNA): TGCGGGGCCTACAGGTCAAATGAAGCTTTCTTT. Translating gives CGAYRSNEAFF.

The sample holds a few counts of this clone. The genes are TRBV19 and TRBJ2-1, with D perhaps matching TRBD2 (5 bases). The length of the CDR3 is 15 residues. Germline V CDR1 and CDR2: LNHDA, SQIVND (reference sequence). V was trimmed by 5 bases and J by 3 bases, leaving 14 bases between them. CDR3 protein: CASSARGALYNEQFF. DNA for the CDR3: TGTGCCAGTAGTGCCCGGGGAGCCCTCTACAATGAGCAGTTCTTC.

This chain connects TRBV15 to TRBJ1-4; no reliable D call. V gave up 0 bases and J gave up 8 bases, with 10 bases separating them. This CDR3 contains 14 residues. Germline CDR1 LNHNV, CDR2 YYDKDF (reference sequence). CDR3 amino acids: CATSRETRGEKLFF. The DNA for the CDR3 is TGTGCCACCAGCAGAGAAACACGGGGAGAAAAACTGTTTTTT.

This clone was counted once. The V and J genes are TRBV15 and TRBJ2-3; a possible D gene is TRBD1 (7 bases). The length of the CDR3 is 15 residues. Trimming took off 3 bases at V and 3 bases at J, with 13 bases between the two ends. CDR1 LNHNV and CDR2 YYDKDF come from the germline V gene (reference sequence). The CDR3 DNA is TGTGCCACCAGCAGCGGCAGGGGGGAGACAGATACGCAGTATTTT. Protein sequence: CATSSGRGETDTQYF.